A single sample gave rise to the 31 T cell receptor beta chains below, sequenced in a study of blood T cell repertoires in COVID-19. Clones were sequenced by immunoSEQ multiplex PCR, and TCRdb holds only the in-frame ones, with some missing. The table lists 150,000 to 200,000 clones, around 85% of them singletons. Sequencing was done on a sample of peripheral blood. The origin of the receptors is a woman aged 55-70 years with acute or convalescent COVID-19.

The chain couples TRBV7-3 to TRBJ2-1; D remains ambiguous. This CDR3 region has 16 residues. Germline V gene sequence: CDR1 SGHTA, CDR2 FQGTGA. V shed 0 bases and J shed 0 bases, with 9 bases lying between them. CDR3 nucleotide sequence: TGTGCCAGCAGCTTAACTAGCTCGAGCTCCTACAATGAGCAGTTCTTC. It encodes CASSLTSSSSYNEQFF.

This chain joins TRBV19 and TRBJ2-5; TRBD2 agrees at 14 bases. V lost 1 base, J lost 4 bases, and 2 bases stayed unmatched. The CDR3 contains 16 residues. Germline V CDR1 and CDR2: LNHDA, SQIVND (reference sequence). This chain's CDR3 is CASSIAGTSGGETQYF. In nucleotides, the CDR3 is TGTGCCAGTAGTATAGCCGGGACTAGCGGGGGAGAGACCCAGTACTTC.

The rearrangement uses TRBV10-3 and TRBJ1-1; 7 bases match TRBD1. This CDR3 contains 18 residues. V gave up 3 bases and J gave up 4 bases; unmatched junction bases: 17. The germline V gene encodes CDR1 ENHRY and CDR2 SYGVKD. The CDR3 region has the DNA TGTGCCATCAGTGATTCCCCCAGGGGGTCAACCTGGCCCACTGAAGCTTTCTTT. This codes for CAISDSPRGSTWPTEAFF.

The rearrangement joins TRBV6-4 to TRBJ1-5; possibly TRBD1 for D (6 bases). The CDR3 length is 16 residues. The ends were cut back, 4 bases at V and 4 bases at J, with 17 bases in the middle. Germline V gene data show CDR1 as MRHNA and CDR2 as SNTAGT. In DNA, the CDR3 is TGTGCCAGCAGTGGACAGGTTCAAGTCCCTAATCAGCCCCAGCATTTT. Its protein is CASSGQVQVPNQPQHF.

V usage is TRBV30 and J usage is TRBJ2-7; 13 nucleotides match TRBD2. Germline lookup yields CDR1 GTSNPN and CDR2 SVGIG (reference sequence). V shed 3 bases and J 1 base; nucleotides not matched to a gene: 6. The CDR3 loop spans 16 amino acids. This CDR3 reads CAWRGLAGDGSYEQYV. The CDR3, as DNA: TGTGCCTGGAGAGGACTAGCGGGAGATGGGTCCTACGAGCAGTACGTC.

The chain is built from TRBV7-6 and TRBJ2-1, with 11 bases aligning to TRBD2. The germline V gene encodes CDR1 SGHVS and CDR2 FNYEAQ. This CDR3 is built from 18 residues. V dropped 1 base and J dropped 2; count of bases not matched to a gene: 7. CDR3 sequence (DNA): TGTGCCAGCAGCTTAGAGGCGCCGGGACTAGCGGCCTACAATGAGCAGTTCTTC. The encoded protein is CASSLEAPGLAAYNEQFF.

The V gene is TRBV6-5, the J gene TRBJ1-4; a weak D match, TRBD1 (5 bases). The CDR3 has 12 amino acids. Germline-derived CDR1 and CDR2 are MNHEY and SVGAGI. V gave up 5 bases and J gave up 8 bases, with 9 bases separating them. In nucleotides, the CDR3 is TGTGCCAGCAGTCTTCCAGGGGAAAAACTGTTTTTT. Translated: CASSLPGEKLFF.

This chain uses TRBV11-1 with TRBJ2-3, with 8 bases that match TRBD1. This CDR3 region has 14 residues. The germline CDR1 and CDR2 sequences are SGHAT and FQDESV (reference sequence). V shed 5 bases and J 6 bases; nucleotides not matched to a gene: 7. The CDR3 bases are TGTGCCAGCAGCCAAGCAGGGGGCTGGGATACGCAGTATTTT. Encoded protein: CASSQAGGWDTQYF.

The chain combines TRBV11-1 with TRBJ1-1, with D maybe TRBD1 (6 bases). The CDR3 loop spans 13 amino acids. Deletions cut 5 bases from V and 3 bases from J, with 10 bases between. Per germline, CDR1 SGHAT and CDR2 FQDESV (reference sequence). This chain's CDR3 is CASSPTGYTEAFF. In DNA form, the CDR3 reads TGTGCCAGCAGCCCTACAGGGTACACTGAAGCTTTCTTT.

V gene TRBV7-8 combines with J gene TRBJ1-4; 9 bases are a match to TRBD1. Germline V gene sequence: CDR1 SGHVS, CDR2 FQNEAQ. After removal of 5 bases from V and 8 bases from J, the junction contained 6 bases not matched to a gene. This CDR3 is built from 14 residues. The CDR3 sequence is CASSKQGAGEKLFF. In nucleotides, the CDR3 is TGTGCCAGCAGCAAACAGGGGGCAGGGGAAAAACTGTTTTTT. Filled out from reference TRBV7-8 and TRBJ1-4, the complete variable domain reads GAGVSQSPRYKVAKRGQDVALRCDPISGHVSLFWYQQALGQGPEFLTYFQNEAQLDKSGLPSDRFFAERPEGSVSTLKIQRTQQEDSAVYLCASSKQGAGEKLFFGSGTQLSVL.

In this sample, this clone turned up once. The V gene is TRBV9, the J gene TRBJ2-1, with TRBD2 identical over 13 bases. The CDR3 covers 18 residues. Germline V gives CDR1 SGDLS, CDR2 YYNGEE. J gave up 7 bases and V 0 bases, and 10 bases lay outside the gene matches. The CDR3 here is CASSVDLGLAGVRNEQFF. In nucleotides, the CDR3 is TGTGCCAGCAGCGTAGATCTAGGACTAGCGGGAGTCCGGAATGAGCAGTTCTTC.

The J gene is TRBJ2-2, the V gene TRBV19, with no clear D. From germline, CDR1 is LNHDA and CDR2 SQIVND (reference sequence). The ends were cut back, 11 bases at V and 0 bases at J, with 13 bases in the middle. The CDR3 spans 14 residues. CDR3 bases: TGTGCCGTCCGGGTTCAAGCGAACACCGGGGAGCTGTTTTTT. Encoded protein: CAVRVQANTGELFF.

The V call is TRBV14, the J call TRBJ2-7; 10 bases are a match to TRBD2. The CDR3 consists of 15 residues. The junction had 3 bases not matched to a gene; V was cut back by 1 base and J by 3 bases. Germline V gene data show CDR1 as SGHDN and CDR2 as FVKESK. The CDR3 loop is CASSQVPSGSYEQYV. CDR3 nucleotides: TGTGCCAGCAGCCAAGTTCCTAGCGGGAGCTACGAGCAGTACGTC.

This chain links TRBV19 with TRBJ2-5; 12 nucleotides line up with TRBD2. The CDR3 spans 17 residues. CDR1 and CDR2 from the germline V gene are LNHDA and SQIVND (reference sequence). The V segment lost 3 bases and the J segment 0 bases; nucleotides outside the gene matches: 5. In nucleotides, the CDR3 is TGTGCCAGTAGTATTCGTCTAGCGGGAGGGTACCAAGAGACCCAGTACTTC. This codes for CASSIRLAGGYQETQYF. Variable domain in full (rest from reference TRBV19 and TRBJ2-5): DGGITQSPKYLFRKEGQNVTLSCEQNLNHDAMYWYRQDPGQGLRLIYYSQIVNDFQKGDIAEGYSVSREKKESFPLTVTSAQKNPTAFYLCASSIRLAGGYQETQYFGPGTRLLVL.

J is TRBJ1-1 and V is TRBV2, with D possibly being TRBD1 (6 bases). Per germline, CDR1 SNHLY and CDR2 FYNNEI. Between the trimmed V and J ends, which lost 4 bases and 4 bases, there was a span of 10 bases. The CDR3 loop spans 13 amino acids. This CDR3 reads CASSGQESTEAFF. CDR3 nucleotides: TGTGCCAGCAGTGGACAGGAGAGCACTGAAGCTTTCTTT.

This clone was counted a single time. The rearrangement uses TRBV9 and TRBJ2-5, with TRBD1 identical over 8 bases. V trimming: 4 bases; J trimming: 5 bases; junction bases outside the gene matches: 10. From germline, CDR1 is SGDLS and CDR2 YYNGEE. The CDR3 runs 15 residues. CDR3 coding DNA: TGTGCCAGCAGCTTCCGACAGGGGTCGCAGGAGACCCAGTACTTC. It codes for CASSFRQGSQETQYF. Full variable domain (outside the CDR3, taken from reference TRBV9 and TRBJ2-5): DSGVTQTPKHLITATGQRVTLRCSPRSGDLSVYWYQQSLDQGLQFLIQYYNGEERAKGNILERFSAQQFPDLHSELNLSSLELGDSALYFCASSFRQGSQETQYFGPGTRLLVL.

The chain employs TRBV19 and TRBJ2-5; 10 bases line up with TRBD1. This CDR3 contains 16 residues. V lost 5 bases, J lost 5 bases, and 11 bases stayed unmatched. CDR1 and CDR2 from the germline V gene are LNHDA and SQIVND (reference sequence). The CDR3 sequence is CASSSQATGGWETQYF. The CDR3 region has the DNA TGTGCCAGTAGTTCCCAAGCGACAGGGGGCTGGGAGACCCAGTACTTC. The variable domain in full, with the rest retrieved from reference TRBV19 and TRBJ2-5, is DGGITQSPKYLFRKEGQNVTLSCEQNLNHDAMYWYRQDPGQGLRLIYYSQIVNDFQKGDIAEGYSVSREKKESFPLTVTSAQKNPTAFYLCASSSQATGGWETQYFGPGTRLLVL.

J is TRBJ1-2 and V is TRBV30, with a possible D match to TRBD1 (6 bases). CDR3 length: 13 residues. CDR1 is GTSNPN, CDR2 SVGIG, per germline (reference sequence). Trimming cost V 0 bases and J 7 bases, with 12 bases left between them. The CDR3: CAWSVQGTLGYTF. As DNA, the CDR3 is TGTGCCTGGAGTGTGCAGGGGACCCTTGGCTACACCTTC.

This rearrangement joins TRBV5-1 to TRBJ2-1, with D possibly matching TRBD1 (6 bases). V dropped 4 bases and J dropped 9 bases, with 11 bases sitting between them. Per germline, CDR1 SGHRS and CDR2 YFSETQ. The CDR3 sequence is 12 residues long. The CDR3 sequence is CASSLQGGEQFF. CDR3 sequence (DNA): TGCGCCAGCAGCCTACAAGGGGGTGAGCAGTTCTTC.

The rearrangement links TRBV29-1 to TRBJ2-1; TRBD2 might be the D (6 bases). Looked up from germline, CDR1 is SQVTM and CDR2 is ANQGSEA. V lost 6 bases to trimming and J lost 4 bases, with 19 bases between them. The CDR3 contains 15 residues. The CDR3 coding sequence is TGCAGCGTGGATTATAGCGGAGGCCATTACAATGAGCAGTTCTTC. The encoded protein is CSVDYSGGHYNEQFF.

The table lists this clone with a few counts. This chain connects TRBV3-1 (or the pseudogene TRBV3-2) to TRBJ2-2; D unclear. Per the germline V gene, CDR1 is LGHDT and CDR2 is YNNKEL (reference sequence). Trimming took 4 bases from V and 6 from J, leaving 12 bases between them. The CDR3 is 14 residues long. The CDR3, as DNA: TGTGCCAGCAGCCGCTGGCAAGAACCCGGGGAGCTGTTTTTT. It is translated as CASSRWQEPGELFF.

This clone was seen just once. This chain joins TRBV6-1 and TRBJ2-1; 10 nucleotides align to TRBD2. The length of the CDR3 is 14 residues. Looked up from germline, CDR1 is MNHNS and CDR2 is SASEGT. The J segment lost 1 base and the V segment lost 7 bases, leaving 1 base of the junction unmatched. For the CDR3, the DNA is TGTGCCAGCAAGCGGGAGGGTTCCTACAATGAGCAGTTCTTC. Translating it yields CASKREGSYNEQFF.

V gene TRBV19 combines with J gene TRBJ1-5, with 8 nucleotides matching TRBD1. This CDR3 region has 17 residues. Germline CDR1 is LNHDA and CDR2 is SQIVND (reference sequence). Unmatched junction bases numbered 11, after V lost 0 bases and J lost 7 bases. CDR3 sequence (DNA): TGTGCCAGTAGTATAGACCCATTGGACAGGGCAAAACAGCCCCAGCATTTT. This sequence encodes CASSIDPLDRAKQPQHF.

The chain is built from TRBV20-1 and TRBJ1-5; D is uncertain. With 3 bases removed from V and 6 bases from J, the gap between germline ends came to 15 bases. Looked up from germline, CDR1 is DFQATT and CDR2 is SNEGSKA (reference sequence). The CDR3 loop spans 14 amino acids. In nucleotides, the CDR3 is TGCAGTGCTAGTTCCGGGATCGGCGGTCAGCCCCAGCATTTT. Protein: CSASSGIGGQPQHF.

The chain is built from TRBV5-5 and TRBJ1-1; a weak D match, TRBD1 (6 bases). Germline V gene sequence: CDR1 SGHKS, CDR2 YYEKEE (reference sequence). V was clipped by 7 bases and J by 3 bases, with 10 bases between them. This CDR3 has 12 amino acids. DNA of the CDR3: TGTGCCAGCGGGCGGACAGACACTGAAGCTTTCTTT. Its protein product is CASGRTDTEAFF.

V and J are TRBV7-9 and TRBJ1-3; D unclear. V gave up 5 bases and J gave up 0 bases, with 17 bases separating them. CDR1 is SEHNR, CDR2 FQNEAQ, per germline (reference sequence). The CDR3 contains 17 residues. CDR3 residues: CASSPGRGRTSGNTIYF. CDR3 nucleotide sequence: TGTGCCAGCAGCCCCGGTCGAGGCAGAACCTCTGGAAACACCATATATTTT.

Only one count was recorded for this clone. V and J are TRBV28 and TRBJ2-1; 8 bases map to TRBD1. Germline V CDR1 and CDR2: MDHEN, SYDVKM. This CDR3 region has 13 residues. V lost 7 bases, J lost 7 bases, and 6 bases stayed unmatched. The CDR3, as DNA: TGTGCCAGCACCAGGACAGGGAAAAATGAGCAGTTCTTC. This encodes CASTRTGKNEQFF.

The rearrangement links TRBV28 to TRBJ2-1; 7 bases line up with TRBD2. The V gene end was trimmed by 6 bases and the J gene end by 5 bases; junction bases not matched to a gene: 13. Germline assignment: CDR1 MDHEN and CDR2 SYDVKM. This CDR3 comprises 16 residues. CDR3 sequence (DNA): TGTGCCAGCAGACTCCAGACTAGCCATAACCACAATGAGCAGTTCTTC. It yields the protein CASRLQTSHNHNEQFF.

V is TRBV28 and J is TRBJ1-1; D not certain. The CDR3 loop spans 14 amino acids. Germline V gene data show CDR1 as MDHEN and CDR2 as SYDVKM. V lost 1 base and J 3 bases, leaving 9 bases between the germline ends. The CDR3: CASSLYILDTEAFF. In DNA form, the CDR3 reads TGTGCCAGCAGTTTATATATTCTAGACACTGAAGCTTTCTTT.

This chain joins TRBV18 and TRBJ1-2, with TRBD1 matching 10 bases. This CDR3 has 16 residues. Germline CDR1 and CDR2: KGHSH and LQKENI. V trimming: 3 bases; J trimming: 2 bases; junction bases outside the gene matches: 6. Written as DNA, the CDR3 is TGTGCCAGCTCACCCAGGGGACAGGGGTCCAACTATGGCTACACCTTC. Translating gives CASSPRGQGSNYGYTF.

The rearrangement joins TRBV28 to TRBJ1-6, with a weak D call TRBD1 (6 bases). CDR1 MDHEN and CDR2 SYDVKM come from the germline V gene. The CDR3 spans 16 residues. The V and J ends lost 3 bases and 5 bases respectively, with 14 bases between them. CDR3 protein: CASSFQGRGDNSPLHF. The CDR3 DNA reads TGTGCCAGCAGTTTTCAGGGGAGGGGGGATAATTCACCCCTCCACTTT.